These 25 T cell receptor beta chains share one sample of origin, sequenced in a study of shared clonotypes between healthy human individuals. Sequencing used immunoSEQ multiplex PCR; TCRdb keeps in-frame clones, though not all of them. The sample contains about 2.3 million clones, 90% to 95% of which appear only once. Input material: naive CD4+ T cells from PBMCs. Subset meaning: CD45RA+ positively selected. These receptor sequences come from a man aged 18 to 29 in good health. Some clones in this sample may be carry-over from other donors' samples.

V gene TRBV7-3 combines with J gene TRBJ2-1; 7 bases line up with TRBD2. The CDR3 runs to 14 residues. Trimming took 4 bases from V and 3 from J; bases not matched to a gene: 3. The germline V gene encodes CDR1 SGHTA and CDR2 FQGTGA. The CDR3 coding sequence is TGTGCCAGCAGCTCTAGCGGAGGCTACAATGAGCAGTTCTTC. Translation: CASSSSGGYNEQFF.

This chain's CDR3 is CSVERNRDNEQFF. The CDR3 nucleotides are TGCAGCGTTGAAAGAAACAGGGACAATGAGCAGTTCTTC. The chain carries TRBV29-1 and TRBJ2-1; maybe TRBD1 (6 bases). Germline lookup yields CDR1 SQVTM and CDR2 ANQGSEA. The CDR3 consists of 13 residues. V lost 2 bases to trimming and J lost 5 bases, with 10 bases between them.

The chain carries TRBV5-1 and TRBJ1-2; possible D gene TRBD1, 5 bases. The germline V gene has CDR1 SGHRS and CDR2 YFSETQ. This CDR3 spans 15 amino acids. Trimming removed 4 bases at V and 4 bases at J, with 17 bases between. The chain's CDR3 is CASSPDGDQGYGYTF. Here the CDR3 DNA reads TGCGCCAGCAGCCCGGACGGGGACCAGGGCTATGGCTACACCTTC.

CDR3 coding DNA: TGTGCCAGCAGTTCACAGGCAACACATCAGCCCCAGCATTTT. Its translation is CASSSQATHQPQHF. The V call is TRBV6-5, the J call TRBJ1-5, with D possibly matching TRBD1 (5 bases). V lost 4 bases and J 5 bases, leaving 12 bases between the germline ends. CDR3 length equals 14 residues. CDR1 is MNHEY and CDR2 is SVGAGI in the germline V gene.

This clone was observed a handful of times. The chain recombines TRBV2 with TRBJ1-1; 10 bases are shared with TRBD1. The length of the CDR3 is 12 residues. Trimming at V came to 9 bases and at J to 4 bases, leaving 2 bases not matched to a gene. Germline CDR1 and CDR2: SNHLY and FYNNEI. The CDR3, as DNA: TGTGCCAGTGACAGGGGGCCCACTGAAGCTTTCTTT. Encoded protein: CASDRGPTEAFF. Combining the CDR3 with reference TRBV2 and TRBJ1-1 gives the whole variable domain EPEVTQTPSHQVTQMGQEVILRCVPISNHLYFYWYRQILGQKVEFLVSFYNNEISEKSEIFDDQFSVERPDGSNFTLKIRSTKLEDSAMYFCASDRGPTEAFFGQGTRLTVV.

The V gene is TRBV28, the J gene TRBJ2-1, with 7 nucleotides matching TRBD1. The CDR3 is 12 amino acids. The germline gives CDR1 MDHEN, CDR2 SYDVKM. The V and J ends lost 6 bases and 7 bases, in that order; junction bases with no gene match: 3. In nucleotides, the CDR3 is TGTGCCAGCAGGGCACAGGGGAATGAGCAGTTCTTC. Translating it yields CASRAQGNEQFF.

This sequence joins TRBV28 and TRBJ2-7; the match to TRBD2 covers 9 bases. The germline V gene has CDR1 MDHEN and CDR2 SYDVKM. Trimming took 5 bases from V and 4 from J; bases not matched to a gene: 6. The CDR3 runs 14 residues. Here the CDR3 DNA reads TGTGCCAGCAGTACACCTAGCGGGGTATACGAGCAGTACTTC. This codes for CASSTPSGVYEQYF.

CDR3 residues: CASRPRPRNSGAHAESHWGYTF. CDR3 DNA: TGTGCCAGTCGACCCCGCCCGAGGAACAGTGGGGCCCATGCGGAGTCCCATTGGGGCTACACCTTC. The J gene is TRBJ1-2, the V gene TRBV19, with a weak D call TRBD1 (5 bases). There are 22 residues in the CDR3. Looked up from germline, CDR1 is LNHDA and CDR2 is SQIVND (reference sequence). V dropped 8 bases and J dropped 8 bases, with 45 bases sitting between them.

The rearrangement joins TRBV25-1 to TRBJ2-5, with 9 nucleotides matching TRBD1. CDR1 is MGHDK, CDR2 SYGVNS, per germline. The trim removed 1 base at V and 5 bases at J, leaving 5 bases unmatched. The CDR3 covers 15 residues. CDR3 in DNA: TGTGCCAGCAGTGAATGGACAGGGGTGGGGGAGACCCAGTACTTC. Amino acids: CASSEWTGVGETQYF.

The chain employs TRBV5-1 and TRBJ2-7, with TRBD2 matching 9 bases. After removal of 4 bases from V and 3 bases from J, the junction contained 11 bases not matched to a gene. CDR1 is SGHRS and CDR2 is YFSETQ in the germline V gene. The CDR3 sequence is 16 residues long. Written as DNA, the CDR3 is TGCGCCAGCAGCGAACTGCCTCTAGCGGGATTCTACGAGCAGTACTTC. The encoded protein is CASSELPLAGFYEQYF.

The chain is built from TRBV6-1 and TRBJ1-1; D is undetermined. Trimming left V 2 bases short and J 7 bases short, with 8 bases between. The CDR3 extends over 12 amino acids. Germline V gene sequence: CDR1 MNHNS, CDR2 SASEGT. The CDR3 nucleotides are TGTGCCAGCAGTGAACTTAGAATTGAAGCTTTCTTT. Amino acids: CASSELRIEAFF.

This chain links TRBV29-1 with TRBJ2-7, with D uncertain. V gave up 6 bases and J gave up 3 bases, with 12 bases separating them. Germline V lookup: CDR1 SQVTM, CDR2 ANQGSEA. The CDR3 is 12 residues long. CDR3 sequence reads: CSVQESGYEQYF. In DNA form, the CDR3 reads TGCAGCGTCCAGGAATCTGGCTACGAGCAGTACTTC.

In this sample, this clone turned up once. The chain joins TRBV29-1 to TRBJ2-7; 8 bases fit TRBD2. This CDR3 spans 17 amino acids. Germline-derived CDR1 and CDR2 are SQVTM and ANQGSEA. V was clipped by 5 bases and J by 3 bases; unmatched bases: 18. CDR3 sequence (DNA): TGCAGCGTTTCTCCTGGGAAAGGGGCGGGAGGACTCTACGAGCAGTACTTC. Protein sequence: CSVSPGKGAGGLYEQYF.

The chain has TRBV9 and TRBJ2-1; D may be TRBD1 or TRBD2 (7 bases each). The germline V gene encodes CDR1 SGDLS and CDR2 YYNGEE. Trimming shortened V by 4 bases and J by 9 bases, and 17 bases separated the two germline ends. The CDR3 totals 14 residues. CDR3 sequence reads: CASSIQGSGTEQFF. The CDR3, as DNA: TGTGCCAGCAGCATACAGGGGAGCGGGACTGAGCAGTTCTTC.

This clone was counted a single time. V is TRBV5-1 and J is TRBJ2-5; D not resolved. Deletions cut 2 bases from V and 0 bases from J, with 8 bases between. CDR1 SGHRS and CDR2 YFSETQ come from the germline V gene. The CDR3 sequence is 14 residues long. The CDR3 spells CASSFGPDQETQYF. CDR3 nucleotides: TGCGCCAGCAGCTTCGGACCGGACCAAGAGACCCAGTACTTC.

The chain carries TRBV28 and TRBJ2-5; 10 nucleotides line up with TRBD2. V trimming: 6 bases; J trimming: 7 bases; junction bases outside the gene matches: 14. There are 16 residues in the CDR3. Per germline, CDR1 MDHEN and CDR2 SYDVKM. CDR3: CASSTWSGRAGGTQYF. The CDR3 nucleotides read TGTGCCAGCAGCACGTGGAGCGGGAGGGCCGGAGGGACCCAGTACTTC.

The chain combines TRBV6-1 with TRBJ2-1, with 15 bases that match TRBD2. Germline values: CDR1 MNHNS, CDR2 SASEGT. The trim removed 3 bases at V and 5 bases at J, leaving 8 bases unmatched. The CDR3 sequence is 18 residues long. The CDR3 reads CASSDRGLAGGRDNEQFF. The CDR3 DNA reads as TGTGCCAGCAGTGACAGGGGACTAGCGGGAGGTAGAGACAATGAGCAGTTCTTC.

This clone was observed once. The same CDR3 also results from other DNA sequences found in this sample. The chain carries TRBV7-2 and TRBJ2-1; 9 nucleotides line up with TRBD1. Germline trimming cut 3 bases from V and 8 bases from J; bases unmatched to any gene: 2. Per germline, CDR1 SGHTA and CDR2 FQGNSA. The CDR3 is 13 amino acids. CDR3 in amino acids: CASSLDRGDEQFF. The CDR3 nucleotides are TGTGCCAGCAGCTTGGACAGGGGAGATGAGCAGTTCTTC.

The V gene is TRBV6-1, the J gene TRBJ2-2, with 8 bases aligning to TRBD1. Trimming took 2 bases from V and 0 from J; bases not matched to a gene: 2. The CDR3 contains 16 residues. CDR1 MNHNS and CDR2 SASEGT come from the germline V gene. The CDR3 nucleotides read TGTGCCAGCAGTGAACAACAGGGGGCGAACACCGGGGAGCTGTTTTTT. It codes for CASSEQQGANTGELFF.

The rearrangement links TRBV6-1 to TRBJ1-2; tentatively, D is TRBD1 (5 bases). V gave up 8 bases and J gave up 1 base, with 17 bases separating them. Germline-derived CDR1 and CDR2 are MNHNS and SASEGT. The CDR3 has 15 amino acids. The CDR3 bases are TGTGCCAGCCGGGGGAGTCGCGGGGATAACTATGGCTACACCTTC. Its protein is CASRGSRGDNYGYTF.

Note on this clone: Other DNA variants within this sample encode the same CDR3. The chain is built from TRBV5-1 and TRBJ2-7; D is perhaps TRBD1 (6 bases). From germline, CDR1 is SGHRS and CDR2 YFSETQ. Trimming left V 0 bases short and J 3 bases short, with 10 bases between. The CDR3 extends over 14 amino acids. As DNA, the CDR3 is TGCGCCAGCAGCTTGGGGGGGCGCAACTACGAGCAGTACTTC. This translates into CASSLGGRNYEQYF. The full variable domain, with the rest looked up from reference TRBV5-1 and TRBJ2-7, is KAGVTQTPRYLIKTRGQQVTLSCSPISGHRSVSWYQQTPGQGLQFLFEYFSETQRNKGNFPGRFSGRQFSNSRSEMNVSTLELGDSALYLCASSLGGRNYEQYFGPGTRLTVT.

This chain links TRBV10-3 with TRBJ1-6; no firm D call. Trimming shortened V by 7 bases and J by 7 bases, and 8 bases separated the two germline ends. The CDR3 loop spans 12 amino acids. Germline V CDR1 and CDR2: ENHRY, SYGVKD. This chain's CDR3 is CAITSGNSPLHF. CDR3 bases: TGTGCCATCACTTCGGGAAATTCACCCCTCCACTTT.

The genes are TRBV5-1 and TRBJ1-1, with a tentative D call TRBD1 (5 bases). The CDR3 runs 16 residues. The germline V gene has CDR1 SGHRS and CDR2 YFSETQ. Trimming took off 1 base at V and 2 bases at J, with 15 bases between the two ends. The CDR3 region has the DNA TGCGCCAGCAGCTTGTTAACGGCAGGACAAAACACTGAAGCTTTCTTT. Its translation: CASSLLTAGQNTEAFF.

The rearrangement links TRBV5-1 to TRBJ1-4; perhaps TRBD1 as D (6 bases). The ends were cut back, 7 bases at V and 5 bases at J, with 9 bases in the middle. The germline V gene has CDR1 SGHRS and CDR2 YFSETQ. CDR3 size: 12 residues. CDR3 sequence (DNA): TGCGCCAGCCGGACAGAGAATGAAAAACTGTTTTTT. As protein: CASRTENEKLFF.

The chain recombines TRBV6-5 with TRBJ1-1, with no clear D. Per the germline V gene, CDR1 is MNHEY and CDR2 is SVGAGI. The CDR3 loop spans 15 amino acids. V was shortened by 2 bases and J by 0 bases, with 10 bases between the two germline ends. DNA of the CDR3: TGTGCCAGCAGTTACAGAGCAAACATGAACACTGAAGCTTTCTTT. It encodes CASSYRANMNTEAFF.